Listed below are T cell receptor beta chains from one sample, sequenced in a study of T cells in Graves' hyperthyroidism and ophthalmopathy. TCRdb re-derived calls from the multiplex PCR reads in MiXCR, one entry per CDR3 protein. The sample records about 640,000 distinct CDR3 sequences, about 20% being singletons. Material for sequencing was blood. Receptors were obtained from a young man with Graves' ophthalmopathy. CDR3s include the opening cysteine and the closing phenylalanine or tryptophan. D genes are given only for firm matches. The size entry is marked missing in some rows and otherwise reads once, few, many or a size class.

V	size	J	D	CDR3	DNA
TRBV11-2	NA	TRBJ2-4	NA	CASSLWRDGAKNIQYF	TGTGCCAGCAGCTTATGGAGGGACGGTGCCAAAAACATTCAGTACTTC
TRBV20-1	NA	TRBJ2-2	NA	CSAREGRKSTGELFF	TGCAGTGCTAGGGAGGGACGGAAGAGCACCGGGGAGCTGTTTTTT
TRBV2	many	TRBJ2-1	TRBD2	CASLGLAELSSYNEQFF	TGTGCCAGCTTGGGACTAGCGGAACTGAGCTCCTACAATGAGCAGTTCTTC
TRBV10-3	few	TRBJ2-3	TRBD1	CAISEQTGVGDTQYF	TGTGCCATCAGTGAGCAGACAGGGGTTGGAGATACGCAGTATTTT
TRBV20-1	many	TRBJ2-3	TRBD2	CSARWASGRRSTDTQYF	TGCAGTGCTAGGTGGGCTAGCGGGAGGCGAAGCACAGATACGCAGTATTTT
TRBV19	few	TRBJ1-5	NA	CASSINRDSNQPQHF	TGTGCCAGTAGTATAAACAGGGATTCAAATCAGCCCCAGCATTTT
TRBV30	few	TRBJ1-4	NA	CAWSVFGTAPNEKLFF	TGTGCCTGGAGTGTCTTCGGAACGGCGCCTAATGAAAAACTGTTTTTT
TRBV28	NA	TRBJ1-5	NA	CASSLQVFGQPQHF	TGTGCCAGCAGTTTACAGGTGTTCGGTCAGCCCCAGCATTTT
TRBV10-3	few	TRBJ2-7	TRBD2	CAITGRERNEQYF	TGTGCCATCACGGGGCGGGAGCGCAACGAGCAGTACTTC
TRBV12-3/TRBV12-4	many	TRBJ1-2	NA	CASSLVLGGTVTNYGYTF	TGTGCCAGCAGTTTAGTCCTAGGAGGGACGGTTACGAACTATGGCTACACCTTC
TRBV18	few	TRBJ1-3	NA	CASSPTEPSGNTIYF	TGTGCCAGCTCACCCACAGAACCCTCTGGAAACACCATATATTTT
TRBV28	many	TRBJ2-5	NA	CASSYSPGLEWRETQYF	TGTGCCAGCAGTTACTCACCGGGTCTGGAGTGGAGGGAGACCCAGTACTTC
TRBV6-1	few	TRBJ2-4	TRBD1	CASQGRQGMVNIQYF	TGTGCCAGCCAAGGAAGACAGGGGATGGTAAACATTCAGTACTTC
TRBV20-1	few	TRBJ2-7	TRBD1	CSARDYRGRDYEQYF	TGCAGTGCTAGAGATTACAGGGGGCGCGACTACGAGCAGTACTTC
TRBV20-1	NA	TRBJ2-4	TRBD2	CSAPTSGRNIQYF	TGCAGTGCCCCAACTAGCGGGAGAAACATTCAGTACTTC
TRBV20-1	many	TRBJ2-7	NA	CSVTLREKAGEQYF	TGCAGTGTAACCTTGAGGGAGAAGGCCGGCGAGCAGTACTTC
TRBV10-3	few	TRBJ2-3	TRBD1	CAIKGDRGGADTQYF	TGTGCCATCAAGGGGGACAGGGGAGGCGCAGATACGCAGTATTTT
TRBV20-1	NA	TRBJ2-5	NA	CSAPGLEEKKETQYF	TGCAGTGCTCCAGGGCTAGAAGAGAAAAAAGAGACCCAGTACTTC
TRBV6-2/TRBV6-3	few	TRBJ2-7	TRBD2	CASSYGGSNEQYF	TGTGCCAGCAGTTACGGCGGGAGTAACGAGCAGTACTTC
TRBV5-1	few	TRBJ2-2	NA	CASSLDANTGELFF	TGCGCCAGCAGCTTGGATGCGAACACCGGGGAGCTGTTTTTT
TRBV28	NA	TRBJ1-1	NA	CASSLLGQGNHEAFF	TGTGCCAGCAGTTTATTGGGGCAGGGCAACCATGAAGCTTTCTTT
TRBV18	many	TRBJ2-3	TRBD2	CASSPNSGISTDTQYF	TGTGCCAGCTCACCCAATAGCGGGATCAGCACAGATACGCAGTATTTT
TRBV6-4	NA	TRBJ1-5	NA	CASSPTSTGPQHF	TGTGCCAGCAGCCCCACCTCGACAGGGCCCCAGCATTTT
TRBV25-1	NA	TRBJ1-3	NA	CASSAVSSGNTIYF	TGTGCCAGCAGTGCTGTAAGCTCTGGAAACACCATATATTTT
TRBV24-1	NA	TRBJ2-5	NA	CATSESGVPQETQYF	TGTGCCACCAGTGAATCAGGGGTTCCCCAAGAGACCCAGTACTTC
TRBV10-3	NA	TRBJ2-1	TRBD2	CAISSRSGRVESEQFF	TGTGCCATCAGTTCCCGTAGCGGGAGGGTTGAGAGTGAGCAGTTCTTC
TRBV28	many	TRBJ1-2	NA	CASSLGRIYGYTF	TGTGCCAGCAGTTTGGGACGGATCTATGGCTACACCTTC
TRBV6-1	many	TRBJ2-1	NA	CASMPTSYNEQFF	TGTGCCAGCATGCCGACTAGCTACAATGAGCAGTTCTTC
TRBV2	many	TRBJ2-2	TRBD2	CASRAGEITGELFF	TGTGCCAGCAGAGCGGGAGAAATCACCGGGGAGCTGTTTTTT
TRBV9	few	TRBJ2-7	NA	CASSIGESWYEQYF	TGTGCCAGCAGCATCGGGGAAAGTTGGTACGAGCAGTACTTC
TRBV9	NA	TRBJ1-1	NA	CASSSRQSNTEAFF	TGTGCCAGCAGCTCCCGACAGAGTAACACTGAAGCTTTCTTT
TRBV13	once	TRBJ2-3	TRBD1	CASSHLGQAHTDTQYF	TGTGCCAGCAGCCACCTGGGACAGGCTCACACAGATACGCAGTATTTT
TRBV28	many	TRBJ1-2	TRBD1	CASNHRGRVYGYTF	TGTGCCAGCAACCACAGGGGGCGCGTCTATGGCTACACCTTC
TRBV12-3/TRBV12-4	few	TRBJ2-2	NA	CASRPTTNTGELFF	TGTGCCAGCAGACCTACTACGAACACCGGGGAGCTGTTTTTT
TRBV20-1	few	TRBJ2-4	NA	CSARPTAVAKNIQYF	TGCAGTGCTAGACCCACAGCCGTAGCCAAAAACATTCAGTACTTC
TRBV2	NA	TRBJ2-5	NA	CASSEPTQYF	TGTGCCAGCAGTGAACCAACCCAGTACTTC
TRBV4-1	NA	TRBJ2-7	TRBD2	CASSPELAGEQYF	TGCGCCAGCAGCCCAGAACTAGCGGGTGAGCAGTACTTC
TRBV24-1	few	TRBJ1-2	TRBD1	CATSDSTGNHGYTF	TGTGCCACCAGTGATTCGACAGGGAACCATGGCTACACCTTC
TRBV29-1	NA	TRBJ2-7	NA	CSVTGTEQYF	TGCAGCGTCACAGGGACCGAGCAGTACTTC
TRBV6-5	NA	TRBJ1-2	TRBD1	CASSYSGTGGAFGYGYTF	TGTGCCAGCAGTTACTCCGGGACAGGGGGCGCGTTCGGGTATGGCTACACCTTC
TRBV20-1	few	TRBJ2-3	NA	CSASFGGQSTDTQYF	TGCAGTGCTAGTTTCGGGGGCCAAAGCACAGATACGCAGTATTTT
TRBV6-5	few	TRBJ1-3	NA	CASSSPRMGPSSGNTIYF	TGTGCCAGCAGTTCTCCCCGCATGGGGCCGAGCTCTGGAAACACCATATATTTT
TRBV11-2	few	TRBJ2-2	TRBD2	CASSPLPGTSAIKELFF	TGTGCCAGCAGCCCGCTGCCAGGGACTAGCGCGATAAAGGAGCTGTTTTTT
TRBV28	many	TRBJ1-6	NA	CASSLRNSPLHF	TGTGCCAGCAGTCTGCGAAATTCACCCCTCCACTTT
TRBV7-9	NA	TRBJ1-6	NA	CASSKTDYNSPLHF	TGTGCCAGCAGCAAAACAGACTATAATTCACCCCTCCACTTT
TRBV18	few	TRBJ1-1	NA	CASSPPSWRNTEAFF	TGTGCCAGCTCACCACCGAGTTGGAGGAACACTGAAGCTTTCTTT
TRBV5-4	few	TRBJ2-1	TRBD2	CASSPQALAGANEQFF	TGTGCCAGCAGCCCACAGGCACTAGCGGGAGCCAATGAGCAGTTCTTC
TRBV20-1	NA	TRBJ2-7	TRBD2	CSASASGRTYEQYF	TGCAGTGCTAGCGCTAGCGGGAGGACCTACGAGCAGTACTTC
TRBV20-1	few	TRBJ1-2	NA	CSARDPFQNYGYTF	TGCAGTGCTAGAGACCCCTTTCAGAACTATGGCTACACCTTC
TRBV28	NA	TRBJ1-2	NA	CASSLLPGTDYTF	TGTGCCAGCAGTTTACTACCCGGGACGGACTACACCTTC
TRBV19	few	TRBJ1-1	TRBD1	CASSITGGPNTEAFF	TGTGCCAGTAGTATTACAGGGGGCCCGAACACTGAAGCTTTCTTT
TRBV7-2	NA	TRBJ1-2	TRBD1	CASSLPGQGTGYTF	TGTGCCAGCAGCTTGCCGGGACAGGGGACGGGCTACACCTTC